This T cell receptor (beta chain) was sequenced in a study of Ad26.COV2.S vaccination and SARS-CoV-2 variants. Study-wide results and caveats: Substantial breadth was reportedly displayed by spike-specific CD8+ and CD4+ T cell responses after vaccination. The study found similar non-spike TCR breadth in vaccine and placebo recipients.

To note about this clone: Its antigen is still unknown.

Germline loops: CDR1 KGHDR, CDR2 SFDVKD. V was clipped by 4 bases and J by 8 bases, with 10 bases between them. The CDR3 is 12 residues long. Assay used: immunoSEQ multiplex PCR; TCRdb lists only in-frame clones, some missing. The sample lists roughly 140,000 clones; roughly 85% were seen once. Sequences were derived from peripheral blood, sampled after recovery from COVID-19. The chain couples TRBV24-1 to TRBJ1-2; possibly TRBD1 for D (5 bases). The TCR originated in a human donor who had recovered from COVID-19. This CDR3 reads CATSEGWGGYTF. The DNA of the CDR3 is TGTGCCACCAGTGAGGGGTGGGGCGGCTACACCTTC.